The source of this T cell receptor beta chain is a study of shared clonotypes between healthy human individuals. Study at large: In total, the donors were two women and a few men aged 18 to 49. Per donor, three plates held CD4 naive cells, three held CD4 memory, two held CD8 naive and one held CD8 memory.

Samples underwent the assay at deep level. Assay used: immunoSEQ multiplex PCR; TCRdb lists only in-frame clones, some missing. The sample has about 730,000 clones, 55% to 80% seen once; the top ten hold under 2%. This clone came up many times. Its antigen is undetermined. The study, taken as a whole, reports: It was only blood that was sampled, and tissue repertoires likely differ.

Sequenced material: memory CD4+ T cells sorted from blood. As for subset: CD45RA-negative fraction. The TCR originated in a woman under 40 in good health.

The CDR3 nucleotides read TGTGCCAGTAGTATGATGGTAGCGGGAGGGAGTGAGCAGTTCTTC. As protein: CASSMMVAGGSEQFF. The rearrangement uses TRBV19 and TRBJ2-1; TRBD2 matches at 11 bases. V gave up 3 bases and J gave up 9 bases; unmatched junction bases: 7. CDR3 length equals 15 residues. Germline-derived CDR1 and CDR2 are LNHDA and SQIVND (reference sequence).